A selection of T cell receptor beta chains follows, all from one sample in a study of T-cell reconstitution after alpha-beta-depleted transplantation in children. One entry per CDR3 protein results from TCRdb running MiXCR on the PCR reads. Here the sample spans roughly 400,000 distinct CDR3 sequences, over 40% being singletons. This specimen consisted of PBMCs, obtained before TCRalphabeta/CD19-depleted stem cell transplant. These receptors all stem from a girl aged 2-9 years with aplastic anemia, due to receive a stem cell transplant. CDR3s include the opening cysteine and the closing phenylalanine or tryptophan. D genes are given only for firm matches. Some rows mark clone size as missing; the rest say once, few, many or name a class of expanded clone.

v_call,j_call,d_call,clone_size,cdr3_aa,cdr3_nt
TRBV7-8,TRBJ1-5,NA,NA,CASSFSGARGNQPQHF,TGTGCCAGCAGCTTTTCAGGGGCCAGGGGCAATCAGCCCCAGCATTTT
TRBV20-1,TRBJ2-7,NA,few,CSARAIAGSYEQYF,TGCAGTGCTAGGGCCATTGCGGGCTCCTACGAGCAGTACTTC
TRBV12-3/TRBV12-4,TRBJ2-2,TRBD1,many,CASSPGGNTGELFF,TGTGCCAGCAGTCCAGGGGGGAACACCGGGGAGCTGTTTTTT
TRBV6-5,TRBJ2-1,TRBD1,NA,CASSYSSFVQGSPNEQFF,TGTGCCAGCAGTTACTCATCATTCGTACAGGGGAGCCCCAATGAGCAGTTCTTC
TRBV9,TRBJ1-1,NA,few,CASSGGGSGAATEAFF,TGTGCCAGCAGCGGCGGGGGATCAGGGGCGGCCACTGAAGCTTTCTTT
TRBV29-1,TRBJ2-1,TRBD1,many,CSTPGDRGLEQFF,TGCAGCACCCCGGGAGACAGGGGGCTAGAGCAGTTCTTC
TRBV28,TRBJ2-1,NA,many,CASSLFSLRSYNEQFF,TGTGCCAGCAGTTTATTTTCCCTACGAAGCTACAATGAGCAGTTCTTC
TRBV20-1,TRBJ2-7,NA,few,CSARTGALGEQYF,TGCAGTGCCCGCACGGGGGCCCTCGGCGAGCAGTACTTC
TRBV7-9,TRBJ1-1,TRBD1,NA,CASSPRDRSFF,TGTGCCAGCAGCCCCAGGGACAGGTCTTTCTTT
TRBV4-1,TRBJ2-1,TRBD2,NA,CASSQAKASGRLSYNEQFF,TGCGCCAGCAGCCAAGCAAAAGCGAGCGGGAGACTCTCCTACAATGAGCAGTTCTTC
TRBV7-9,TRBJ2-5,TRBD2,NA,CASSPGPSGSSFGETQYF,TGTGCCAGCAGCCCCGGGCCTAGCGGCAGTTCTTTCGGAGAGACCCAGTACTTC
TRBV29-1,TRBJ1-2,NA,once,CSAGDANYGYTF,TGCAGCGCCGGGGATGCCAACTATGGCTACACCTTC
TRBV3-1,TRBJ2-1,TRBD1,NA,CASSPTTGVGDEQFF,TGTGCCAGCAGCCCAACGACAGGGGTTGGAGATGAGCAGTTCTTC
TRBV7-3,TRBJ2-1,TRBD1,once,CASSFLPGQGNNEQFF,TGTGCCAGCAGCTTCCTGCCGGGACAGGGGAACAATGAGCAGTTCTTC
TRBV7-7,TRBJ1-1,NA,many,CASSLKVNTEAFF,TGTGCTAGCAGCTTAAAGGTGAACACTGAAGCTTTCTTT
TRBV4-1,TRBJ2-1,NA,NA,CASSQTPAVSSYNEQFF,TGCGCCAGCAGCCAAACCCCAGCGGTCAGCTCCTACAATGAGCAGTTCTTC
TRBV28,TRBJ2-7,TRBD2,NA,CASSSWTTGTREQYF,TGTGCCAGCAGTTCCTGGACAACTGGGACTAGAGAGCAGTACTTC